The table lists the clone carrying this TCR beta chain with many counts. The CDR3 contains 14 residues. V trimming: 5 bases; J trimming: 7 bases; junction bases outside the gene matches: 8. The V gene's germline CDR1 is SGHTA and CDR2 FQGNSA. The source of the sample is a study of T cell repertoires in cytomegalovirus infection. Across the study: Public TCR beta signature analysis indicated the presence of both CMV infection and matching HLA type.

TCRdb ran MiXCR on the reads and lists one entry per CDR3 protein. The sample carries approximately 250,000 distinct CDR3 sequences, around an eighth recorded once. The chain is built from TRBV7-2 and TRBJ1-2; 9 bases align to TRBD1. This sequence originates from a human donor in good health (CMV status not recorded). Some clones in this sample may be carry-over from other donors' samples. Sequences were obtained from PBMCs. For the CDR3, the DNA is TGTGCCAGCAGCCCCACGGGACAGGGTTTTGGCTACACCTTC. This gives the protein CASSPTGQGFGYTF.